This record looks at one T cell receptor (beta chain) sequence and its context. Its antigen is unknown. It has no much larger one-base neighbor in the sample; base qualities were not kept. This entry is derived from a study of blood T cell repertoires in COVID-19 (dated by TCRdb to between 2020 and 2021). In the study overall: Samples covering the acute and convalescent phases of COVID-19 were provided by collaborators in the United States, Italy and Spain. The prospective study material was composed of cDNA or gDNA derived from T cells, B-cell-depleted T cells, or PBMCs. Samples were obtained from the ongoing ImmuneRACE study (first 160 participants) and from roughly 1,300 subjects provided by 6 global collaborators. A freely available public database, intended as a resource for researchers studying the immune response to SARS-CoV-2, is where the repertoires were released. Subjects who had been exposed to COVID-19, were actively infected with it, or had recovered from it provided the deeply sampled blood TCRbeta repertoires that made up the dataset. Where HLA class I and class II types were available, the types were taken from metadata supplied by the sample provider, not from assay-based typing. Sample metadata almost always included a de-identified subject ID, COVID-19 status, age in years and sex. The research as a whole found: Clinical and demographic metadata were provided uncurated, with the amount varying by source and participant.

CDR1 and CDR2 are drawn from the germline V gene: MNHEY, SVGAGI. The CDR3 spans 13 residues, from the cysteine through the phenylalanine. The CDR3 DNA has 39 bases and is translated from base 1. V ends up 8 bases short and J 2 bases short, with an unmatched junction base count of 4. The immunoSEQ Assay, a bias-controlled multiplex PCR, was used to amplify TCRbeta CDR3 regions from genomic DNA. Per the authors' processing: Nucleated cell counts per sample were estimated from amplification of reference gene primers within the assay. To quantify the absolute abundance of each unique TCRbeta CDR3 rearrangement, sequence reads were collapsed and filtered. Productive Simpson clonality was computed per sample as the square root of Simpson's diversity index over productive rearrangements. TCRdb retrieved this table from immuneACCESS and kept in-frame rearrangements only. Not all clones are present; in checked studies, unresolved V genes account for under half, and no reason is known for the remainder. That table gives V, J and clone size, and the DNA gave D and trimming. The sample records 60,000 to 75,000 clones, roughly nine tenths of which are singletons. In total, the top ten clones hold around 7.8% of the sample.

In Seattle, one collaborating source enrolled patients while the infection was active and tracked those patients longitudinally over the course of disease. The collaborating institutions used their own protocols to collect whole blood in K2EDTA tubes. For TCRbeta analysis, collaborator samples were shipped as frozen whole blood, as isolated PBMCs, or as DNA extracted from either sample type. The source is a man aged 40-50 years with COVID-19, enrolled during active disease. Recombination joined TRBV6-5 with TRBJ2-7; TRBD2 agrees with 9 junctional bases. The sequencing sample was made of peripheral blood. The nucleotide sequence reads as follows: TGTGCCAGCGCCCGCGGGGGGGCCTACGAGCAGTACTTC. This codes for CASARGGAYEQYF.